A single sample is the source of the 17 T cell receptor beta chains below, sequenced in a study of blood T cell repertoires in COVID-19 (TCRdb year 2020). The library was obtained by the immunoSEQ multiplex PCR assay. TCRdb provides this immuneACCESS table in a form limited to in-frame rearrangements. Some clones are lacking; in checked studies, under half of them reflect an unresolved V gene, and why the rest are absent is not known. The sample has 350,000 to 450,000 clones on record, 75% to 90% of them singletons. The biggest ten clones account for roughly 7.2% of the sample. Sequenced sample: peripheral blood. The receptors originated from a woman aged 55 to 70 with COVID-19, enrolled during active disease.

This clone showed up just once. Within the sample, other DNA sequences also encode this same CDR3. The chain recombines TRBV12-3 or TRBV12-4 with TRBJ1-2; D call uncertain. CDR3 length: 11 residues. Between the trimmed V and J ends, which lost 3 bases and 7 bases, there was a span of 6 bases. CDR3 amino acids: CASSFGGGYTF. CDR3 nucleotides: TGTGCCAGCAGTTTCGGCGGTGGCTACACCTTC.

The chain combines TRBV12-3 or TRBV12-4 with TRBJ2-7; 7 nucleotides align to TRBD2. This CDR3 comprises 13 residues. With V trimmed by 7 bases and J by 7 bases, 10 bases remained unmatched. DNA of the CDR3: TGTGCCAGCAAGAACATCTTGGGAGGGGAGCAGTACTTC. This gives the protein CASKNILGGEQYF.

The gene calls are TRBV10-3 and TRBJ2-7; 8 positions match TRBD2. The V segment lost 7 bases and the J segment 5 bases; nucleotides outside the gene matches: 4. This CDR3 has 12 residues. From germline, CDR1 is ENHRY and CDR2 SYGVKD. Written as DNA, the CDR3 is TGTGCCATCACGGGGGGGGCCGACGAGCAGTACTTC. Its translation is CAITGGADEQYF.

This chain connects TRBV5-4 to TRBJ1-4; 8 bases are shared with TRBD1. Per germline, CDR1 SGHNT and CDR2 YYREEE (reference sequence). The CDR3 contains 15 residues. V gave up 3 bases and J gave up 10 bases; unmatched junction bases: 11. CDR3 DNA sequence: TGTGCCAGCAGCTGGATGGACAGGGATGACACAAAACTGTTTTTT. It translates to CASSWMDRDDTKLFF.

The V gene is TRBV9, the J gene TRBJ2-2; 11 nucleotides agree with TRBD2. The V segment lost 4 bases and the J segment 7 bases; nucleotides outside the gene matches: 12. The CDR3 covers 17 residues. Per germline, CDR1 SGDLS and CDR2 YYNGEE. CDR3 DNA: TGTGCCAGCAGCTCCTATAGCGGGGGGGCCGTAAGCGGGGAGCTGTTTTTT. Its protein is CASSSYSGGAVSGELFF.

This clone was seen a single time. The chain combines TRBV6-2 or TRBV6-3 with TRBJ2-7, with D perhaps matching TRBD1 (5 bases). This CDR3 has 14 residues. The germline CDR1 and CDR2 sequences are MNHEY and SVGEGT. The V end lost 0 bases, the J end lost 5 bases, and 11 bases lay between the germline ends. The CDR3 loop reads CASSYSDTGHEQYF. The CDR3 DNA sequence: TGTGCCAGCAGTTACTCGGACACAGGACACGAGCAGTACTTC.

CDR3 bases: TGTGCCAGCACAACAGAGAACACTGAAGCTTTCTTT. Translating it yields CASTTENTEAFF. V and J are TRBV2 and TRBJ1-1; D not resolved. The V end lost 7 bases, the J end lost 1 base, and 7 bases lay between the germline ends. Germline lookup yields CDR1 SNHLY and CDR2 FYNNEI. The CDR3 is 12 amino acids.

This clone has only one observation. The CDR3 is CASTERRGAYEQYF. The CDR3 DNA reads as TGTGCCAGTACCGAAAGGCGGGGGGCGTACGAGCAGTACTTC. J is TRBJ2-7 and V is TRBV19; 8 bases agree with TRBD2. Germline loops: CDR1 LNHDA, CDR2 SQIVND (reference sequence). The V gene end was trimmed by 7 bases and the J gene end by 4 bases; junction bases not matched to a gene: 9. The CDR3 sequence is 14 residues long. The full variable domain, in which reference TRBV19 and TRBJ2-7 provide the parts outside the CDR3, is DGGITQSPKYLFRKEGQNVTLSCEQNLNHDAMYWYRQDPGQGLRLIYYSQIVNDFQKGDIAEGYSVSREKKESFPLTVTSAQKNPTAFYLCASTERRGAYEQYFGPGTRLTVT.

This chain's CDR3 is CASSLKGSGGDDEQFF. In DNA, the CDR3 is TGTGCCAGCAGCTTAAAGGGTAGCGGGGGTGACGATGAGCAGTTCTTC. The chain recombines TRBV7-3 with TRBJ2-1; 9 nucleotides align to TRBD2. The ends lost 1 base at V and 8 bases at J; junction bases unmatched: 9. In germline, CDR1 is SGHTA, CDR2 FQGTGA. The CDR3 totals 16 residues.

The chain employs TRBV5-6 and TRBJ1-2, with D hard to call. CDR1 is SGHDT and CDR2 is YYEEEE in the germline V gene. The CDR3 contains 14 residues. Trimming took off 0 bases at V and 4 bases at J, with 10 bases between the two ends. CDR3 bases: TGTGCCAGCAGCTTGGTCGAGCCTTCCTATGGCTACACCTTC. As protein: CASSLVEPSYGYTF.

V usage is TRBV2 and J usage is TRBJ1-6; 10 positions agree with TRBD1. The trim removed 7 bases at V and 10 bases at J, leaving 7 bases unmatched. The CDR3 extends over 14 amino acids. Looked up from germline, CDR1 is SNHLY and CDR2 is FYNNEI. This CDR3 is CASTPTGGGSPLHF. Here the CDR3 DNA reads TGTGCCAGCACCCCGACAGGGGGCGGATCACCCCTCCACTTT.

This clone appeared a single time. This sequence joins TRBV11-2 and TRBJ1-2; 8 nucleotides align to TRBD1. CDR3 size: 12 residues. The germline CDR1 and CDR2 sequences are SGHAT and FQNNGV. J lost 10 bases, V lost 5 bases, and 6 bases had no gene match. CDR3 in DNA: TGTGCCAGCAGCCCCGTGGACAGGGTCTACACCTTC. Encoded protein: CASSPVDRVYTF.

CDR3 bases: TGTGCCAGCAGCTTGATCGGGGGGACTTCCTACGAGCAGTACTTC. Translating it yields CASSLIGGTSYEQYF. This chain connects TRBV5-6 to TRBJ2-7; 7 positions agree with TRBD2. Germline V gene lookup returns CDR1 SGHDT and CDR2 YYEEEE. The ends lost 1 base at V and 1 base at J; junction bases unmatched: 5. CDR3 length equals 15 residues.

V is TRBV5-1 and J is TRBJ2-1; maybe TRBD1 (8 bases). CDR1 SGHRS and CDR2 YFSETQ come from the germline V gene. Trimming stripped 5 bases from V and 7 bases from J, with 19 bases between. The CDR3 runs to 15 residues. The CDR3 is CASSRGQAGGNEQFF. CDR3 DNA: TGCGCCAGCAGTCGGGGACAGGCCGGGGGGAATGAGCAGTTCTTC.

The chain is built from TRBV19 and TRBJ2-1; possibly TRBD2 for D (5 bases). This CDR3 has 16 amino acids. The V gene lost 8 bases and the J gene lost 2 bases, with 19 bases spanning the gap. Germline CDR1 reads LNHDA; CDR2 reads SQIVND (reference sequence). The CDR3 DNA is TGTGCCAGTTCCCTCGGACTCGGCCGTCCCTACAATGAGCAGTTCTTC. Translating gives CASSLGLGRPYNEQFF.

The rearrangement uses TRBV6-1 and TRBJ2-3; 11 bases are shared with TRBD1. Germline V CDR1 and CDR2: MNHNS, SASEGT. The V gene end was trimmed by 3 bases and the J gene end by 3 bases; junction bases not matched to a gene: 2. The CDR3 is 15 amino acids. The CDR3: CASSDRDRGTDTQYF. As DNA, the CDR3 is TGTGCCAGCAGTGACCGGGACAGGGGGACAGATACGCAGTATTTT.

The count of this clone is one. The chain joins TRBV4-2 to TRBJ2-2; TRBD2 aligns across 12 bases. J was trimmed by 2 bases and V by 6 bases; bases with no gene match: 7. Germline CDR1 LGHNA, CDR2 YNFKEQ. There are 17 residues in the CDR3. The CDR3 nucleotides read TGTGCCAGCAGTGTCACTAGCGGGGGGATCAACACCGGGGAGCTGTTTTTT. It is translated as CASSVTSGGINTGELFF.